Reported below is one TCR beta chain. These data belong to a study of blood T cell repertoires in COVID-19. Study as a whole: Researchers got acute and convalescent COVID-19 samples from the United States, Italy and Spain. PBMCs, B-cell-depleted T cells, or T cells were the source of the cDNA or gDNA that made up the material.

The V end was cut by 0 bases, the J end by 0 bases, with 7 bases between. The CDR3 consists of 15 residues. The authors' processing: Using reference gene primer amplification, nucleated cell counts were estimated. Assay used: immunoSEQ multiplex PCR; TCRdb lists only in-frame clones, some missing. V, J and clone size derive from that table, while D and trimming were established from the DNA sequence. The data hold 30,000 to 35,000 clones, with approximately 80% observed a single time. Material for sequencing was peripheral blood. This TCR derives from a man at least 80 years old with acute or convalescent COVID-19. This rearrangement joins TRBV23-1 to TRBJ2-3; no clear D gene. TRBV23-1 is identified as an open reading frame with a role that is uncertain. Here the CDR3 reads CASSQSVRSTDTQYF. CDR3 bases: TGCGCCAGCAGTCAATCGGTCCGGAGCACAGATACGCAGTATTTT.